Below are 28 T cell receptor beta chains sequenced from a single sample in a study of human T cells and chemical hapten exposure. TCRdb used MiXCR to reprocess the RACE reads, holding one entry per CDR3 protein. This sample has tens of thousands of distinct CDR3 sequences; about a tenth occur once, and the top ten carry around 25%. As to time point: pre-sensitization, week 0. Regarding treatment: therapeutic diphenylcyclopropenone sensitization with weekly scalp DPC. Unfractionated whole blood was the source of the extracted total RNA. The starting material was whole blood, obtained in connection with sensitization to the hapten diphenylcyclopropenone (DPC). These receptors came from a man aged 50-60 years with alopecia areata. Some clones in this sample may be carry-over from other donors' samples.

V usage is TRBV5-1 and J usage is TRBJ2-2, with a tentative D call TRBD1 (5 bases). The CDR3 loop spans 15 amino acids. Looked up from germline, CDR1 is SGHRS and CDR2 is YFSETQ. Between the trimmed V and J ends, which lost 0 bases and 4 bases, there was a span of 10 bases. CDR3 protein: CASSLVGQGTGELFF. The CDR3 coding sequence is TGCGCCAGCAGCTTGGTGGGCCAGGGCACCGGGGAGCTGTTTTTT.

This clonotype has ten or more counts. The CDR3: CASSRLYLSTDTQYF. The CDR3 region has the DNA TGTGCCAGCAGCCGCCTCTACCTTAGCACAGATACGCAGTATTTT. The chain combines TRBV7-2 with TRBJ2-3, with unresolved D. CDR1 and CDR2 from the germline V gene are SGHTA and FQGNSA. V dropped 5 bases and J dropped 0 bases, with 12 bases sitting between them. The CDR3 is 15 residues long.

This clonotype was counted a few times. One end of the junction varies from germline; a read error may be responsible. V gene TRBV28 combines with J gene TRBJ2-6, with 10 bases identical to TRBD2. The CDR3 length is 17 residues. From germline, CDR1 is MDHEN and CDR2 SYDVKM. The CDR3 sequence is CASQGLAGVTGANVLIF. DNA of the CDR3: TGTGCCAGCCAGGGCCTAGCGGGAGTTACTGGGGCCAACGTCCTGATTTTC.

This clonotype was seen at least ten times. The gene calls are TRBV21-1 and TRBJ2-7; TRBD1, the table's D call, lacks a check against the DNA. TRBV21-1 is deemed a pseudogene. The CDR3 covers 15 residues. The CDR3 is CASSKVGTGRDEQYF. In nucleotides, the CDR3 is TGTGCCAGCAGCAAAGTAGGGACAGGTAGAGACGAGCAGTACTTC.

This clonotype was detected a few times. The J gene is TRBJ2-7, the V gene TRBV6-5; 10 nucleotides line up with TRBD1. V lost 6 bases to trimming and J lost 7 bases; unmatched junction nucleotides: 6. From germline, CDR1 is MNHEY and CDR2 SVGAGI. The CDR3 totals 13 residues. CDR3 nucleotides: TGTGCCAGCAGGACAGGGGGCGCGGAGGAGCAGTACTTC. Amino acid sequence: CASRTGGAEEQYF.

On this clonotype: At one end the junction does not follow the germline gene, possibly because of a read error. The chain couples TRBV3-1 to TRBJ2-2, with D unclear. Germline assignment: CDR1 LGHDT and CDR2 YNNKEL (reference sequence). The CDR3 loop spans 11 amino acids. The CDR3 coding sequence is TGTGCCAGCAGGCAAGCCGGGGAGCTGTTTTTT. It yields the protein CASRQAGELFF.

This chain links TRBV7-9 with TRBJ2-5; D uncertain. Germline CDR1 reads SEHNR; CDR2 reads FQNEAQ (reference sequence). Trimming removed 5 bases from V and 2 bases from J, with 12 bases in between. The CDR3 extends over 14 amino acids. In DNA, the CDR3 is TGTGCCAGCAGCCGTCCTATGCCACAAGAGACCCAGTACTTC. It codes for CASSRPMPQETQYF.

A few counts support this clonotype. The CDR3 is CASSLGTGLEAFF. In nucleotides, the CDR3 is TGTGCCAGCAGCCTAGGGACAGGTCTCGAAGCTTTCTTT. V usage is TRBV7-2 and J usage is TRBJ1-1, with 8 positions matching TRBD1. The CDR3 covers 13 residues. V lost 5 bases and J lost 8; bases outside the gene matches: 7. The germline V gene encodes CDR1 SGHTA and CDR2 FQGNSA.

This sequence joins TRBV24-1 and TRBJ2-7; weak D call: TRBD1 (6 bases). Germline V gene lookup returns CDR1 KGHDR and CDR2 SFDVKD. The CDR3 sequence is 13 residues long. Trimming cost V 7 bases and J 2 bases, with 11 bases left between them. The CDR3 region is CATSQGSAYEQYF. In nucleotides, the CDR3 is TGTGCCACCAGCCAGGGGTCGGCCTACGAGCAGTACTTC.

This clonotype was recorded at least ten times. This sequence joins TRBV12-3 or TRBV12-4 and TRBJ2-5, with a weak D call TRBD2 (5 bases). Between the trimmed V and J ends, which lost 3 bases and 1 base, there was a span of 12 bases. This CDR3 has 15 residues. The CDR3 DNA sequence: TGTGCCAGCAGTTTCCAGGTCGGGATCCAAGAGACCCAGTACTTC. This translates into CASSFQVGIQETQYF.

The sample holds many counts of this clonotype. The chain carries TRBV9 and TRBJ1-1, with D possibly TRBD1 on 5 matching bases. Per the germline V gene, CDR1 is SGDLS and CDR2 is YYNGEE. The CDR3 spans 14 residues. Between the trimmed V and J ends, which lost 2 bases and 0 bases, there was a span of 8 bases. CDR3 DNA sequence: TGTGCCAGCAGCGTGGGGCCACTGAACACTGAAGCTTTCTTT. Amino acids: CASSVGPLNTEAFF. The full variable domain, with the rest looked up from reference TRBV9 and TRBJ1-1, is DSGVTQTPKHLITATGQRVTLRCSPRSGDLSVYWYQQSLDQGLQFLIQYYNGEERAKGNILERFSAQQFPDLHSELNLSSLELGDSALYFCASSVGPLNTEAFFGQGTRLTVV.

The table lists this clonotype with many counts. J is TRBJ1-6 and V is TRBV20-1, with 10 bases identical to TRBD1. Trimming at V came to 1 base and at J to 4 bases, leaving 4 bases not matched to a gene. The CDR3 loop spans 16 amino acids. Germline lookup yields CDR1 DFQATT and CDR2 SNEGSKA (reference sequence). The CDR3 bases are TGCAGTGCTAGAGGGACAGGGGGGACTTATAATTCACCCCTCCACTTT. This codes for CSARGTGGTYNSPLHF.

The chain links TRBV20-1 to TRBJ2-1; TRBD2 agrees at 8 bases. Germline CDR1 and CDR2: DFQATT and SNEGSKA (reference sequence). With V trimmed by 7 bases and J by 7 bases, 9 bases remained unmatched. This CDR3 is 13 amino acids long. The CDR3 protein is CSVPGLGSNEQFF. CDR3 nucleotide sequence: TGCAGTGTTCCGGGACTAGGGAGTAATGAGCAGTTCTTC.

The rearrangement uses TRBV28 and TRBJ2-2; TRBD1 aligns across 8 bases. There are 14 residues in the CDR3. Germline V gives CDR1 MDHEN, CDR2 SYDVKM. V was clipped by 10 bases and J by 1 base; unmatched bases: 5. The DNA for the CDR3 is TGTGCCACCAGGGGGCAGGGGAACACCGGGGAGCTGTTTTTT. Protein product: CATRGQGNTGELFF.

This clonotype was seen at least ten times. The chain carries TRBV7-6 and TRBJ2-7; TRBD2 matches 15 bases. The CDR3 is made up of 17 amino acids. V trimming: 4 bases; J trimming: 0 bases; junction bases outside the gene matches: 4. In germline, CDR1 is SGHVS, CDR2 FNYEAQ. The CDR3 loop reads CASSSGLAGGSSYEQYF. The CDR3 region has the DNA TGTGCCAGCAGCTCGGGACTAGCGGGAGGTAGCTCCTACGAGCAGTACTTC.

The rearrangement links TRBV29-1 to TRBJ2-2, with 14 bases that match TRBD2. Germline CDR1 is SQVTM and CDR2 is ANQGSEA. Trimming removed 7 bases from V and 7 bases from J; junction bases left unmatched: 11. The CDR3 contains 16 residues. The CDR3 here is CSATPGLAGVGGELFF. The DNA of the CDR3 is TGCAGCGCGACCCCGGGACTAGCGGGAGTTGGCGGGGAGCTGTTTTTT.

This clonotype was picked up many times. This rearrangement joins TRBV6-6 to TRBJ2-7, with 7 bases fitting TRBD1. The CDR3 length is 14 residues. Trimming cost V 4 bases and J 2 bases; bases outside gene matches: 5. Germline V gives CDR1 MNHNY, CDR2 SVGAGI (reference sequence). This CDR3 is CASSSDRQTYEQYF. CDR3 nucleotides: TGTGCCAGCAGTTCGGACAGGCAGACCTACGAGCAGTACTTC.

V usage is TRBV29-1 and J usage is TRBJ2-7; TRBD2 agrees at 9 bases. The V gene's germline CDR1 is SQVTM and CDR2 ANQGSEA. V lost 6 bases to trimming and J lost 2 bases; unmatched junction nucleotides: 2. The CDR3 sequence is 12 residues long. Here the CDR3 DNA reads TGCAGCGTGCGGGGGGGACCCTACGAGCAGTACTTC. Translation gives CSVRGGPYEQYF.

This clonotype was counted between two and nine times. The chain joins TRBV10-3 to TRBJ2-1; 13 bases align to TRBD2. J was trimmed by 8 bases and V by 6 bases; bases with no gene match: 4. The CDR3 spans 14 residues. Per the germline V gene, CDR1 is ENHRY and CDR2 is SYGVKD. The DNA of the CDR3 is TGTGCCATCAGCCCAGGGACTAGCGGGGATGAGCAGTTCTTC. It codes for CAISPGTSGDEQFF.

This clonotype occurred many times. The CDR3: CAWSPSFTLAKNIQYF. The CDR3 DNA reads as TGTGCCTGGAGCCCGAGTTTCACCTTAGCCAAAAACATTCAGTACTTC. The rearrangement links TRBV30 to TRBJ2-4, with no clear D. CDR3 length: 16 amino acids. CDR1 is GTSNPN, CDR2 SVGIG, per germline (reference sequence). Trimming removed 3 bases from V and 0 bases from J, with 15 bases in between.

There are a few counts of this clonotype. The rearrangement links TRBV6-6 to TRBJ1-6; tentative D call: TRBD1 (5 bases). The CDR3 consists of 14 residues. Germline CDR1 is MNHNY and CDR2 is SVGAGI (reference sequence). V gave up 2 bases and J gave up 8 bases, with 10 bases separating them. In nucleotides, the CDR3 is TGTGCCAGCAGTTACCCTGGGGGGGATTCACCCCTCCACTTT. Amino acid sequence: CASSYPGGDSPLHF.

Only a few counts were recorded for this clonotype. The V call is TRBV7-9, the J call TRBJ2-1; D perhaps matches TRBD2 (5 bases). CDR3 length equals 15 residues. The germline V and J ends were trimmed by 2 bases and 5 bases, with 13 bases remaining between them. Germline-derived CDR1 and CDR2 are SEHNR and FQNEAQ (reference sequence). The CDR3 protein is CASSLNLGVNNEQFF. As DNA, the CDR3 is TGTGCCAGCAGCTTAAATCTCGGGGTTAACAATGAGCAGTTCTTC.

The chain recombines TRBV5-1 with TRBJ2-1; 7 bases fit TRBD2. Trimming removed 0 bases from V and 3 bases from J; junction bases left unmatched: 3. CDR3 length: 15 residues. Germline CDR1 is SGHRS and CDR2 is YFSETQ. The CDR3 spells CASSLGGSRYNEQFF. The DNA of the CDR3 is TGCGCCAGCAGCTTGGGCGGGAGCCGCTACAATGAGCAGTTCTTC.

The chain employs TRBV29-1 and TRBJ2-1; D not resolved. The germline CDR1 and CDR2 sequences are SQVTM and ANQGSEA. The CDR3 extends over 11 amino acids. Trimming pared 6 bases from V and 7 bases from J, leaving 10 bases between. In DNA, the CDR3 is TGCAGCGTCCCTGTAGTAAATGAGCAGTTCTTC. Encoded protein: CSVPVVNEQFF.

This clonotype occurred many times. The V gene is TRBV12-3 or TRBV12-4, the J gene TRBJ2-7; D might be TRBD2 (6 bases). Between the trimmed V and J ends, which lost 7 bases and 7 bases, there was a span of 11 bases. The CDR3 covers 11 residues. The CDR3 loop reads CASTISGEQYF. CDR3 nucleotides: TGTGCCAGCACAATTAGCGGAGAGCAGTACTTC.

The CDR3 sequence: CASSHNPLGYEQYF. The CDR3 DNA is TGCGCCAGCAGTCACAATCCCTTGGGCTACGAGCAGTACTTC. The V call is TRBV10-2, the J call TRBJ2-7; D unclear. This CDR3 is built from 14 residues. Trimming stripped 5 bases from V and 3 bases from J, with 14 bases between. Germline V lookup: CDR1 WSHSY, CDR2 SAAADI.

J is TRBJ1-1 and V is TRBV27, with D unresolved. The germline V gene has CDR1 MNHEY and CDR2 SMNVEV (reference sequence). This CDR3 has 18 amino acids. V lost 3 bases and J lost 6, with 26 bases in between. The CDR3 sequence: CASSFLTSPFGMVSEAFF. The DNA for the CDR3 is TGTGCCAGCAGTTTCCTAACCTCACCATTCGGGATGGTTTCTGAAGCTTTCTTT.

V and J are TRBV9 and TRBJ2-2; a possible D gene is TRBD2 (6 bases). Germline CDR1 SGDLS, CDR2 YYNGEE. The CDR3 length is 13 residues. Trimming removed 3 bases at V and 6 bases at J, with 9 bases between. The CDR3 DNA follows: TGTGCCAGCAGCGGTATAGCGGCCGGGGAGCTGTTTTTT. Encoded protein: CASSGIAAGELFF.